The clone carrying this T cell receptor beta chain was seen at least ten times. The CDR3 covers 15 residues. The germline V gene has CDR1 LGHDT and CDR2 YNNKEL (reference sequence). V lost 0 bases, J lost 6 bases, and 12 bases lay in between. TCRbeta library construction was performed incorporating unique molecular identifiers. TCRdb independently ran MiXCR on the PCR reads; one entry per CDR3 protein. This table holds about 91,000 distinct CDR3 sequences, roughly 8.4% found once. This specimen comes from a study of T-cell reconstitution after alpha-beta-depleted transplantation in children. The starting material was PBMCs from the stem cell graft donor, obtained from the stem cell graft. The V gene is TRBV3-1, the J gene TRBJ1-5, with D perhaps TRBD1 (6 bases). The TCR was taken from a human donor who donated a stem cell graft to a child with congenital amegakaryocytic thrombocytopenia. CDR3 in DNA: TGTGCCAGCAGCCAAGATCTCAGGGGAGGTCAGCCCCAGCATTTT. Protein: CASSQDLRGGQPQHF.